This record covers a single T cell receptor beta chain. This receptor's antigen is unknown. The sample holds no much larger clone one base away, and base qualities are not on file. TCRbeta CDR3 regions were amplified from genomic DNA using the immunoSEQ Assay, a bias-controlled multiplex PCR. As for the original processing: The number of nucleated cells in each sample was estimated by amplification of reference gene primers within the assay. To quantify the absolute abundance of each unique TCRbeta CDR3 rearrangement, sequence reads were collapsed and filtered. Productive Simpson clonality was computed per sample as the square root of Simpson's diversity index over productive rearrangements. Entries here come from immuneACCESS through TCRdb and include only in-frame sequences with V and J called. Some clones fail to appear in such tables; in the studies checked, an unresolved V gene covers under half of the shortfall, and the cause of the remainder is unknown. That table supplies the V and J calls and clone size; D and trimming were determined from the DNA. The sample yields about 45,000 clones; roughly 73% were counted once. In total, the top ten clones hold approximately 30% of the sample.

These data come from a study of blood T cell repertoires in COVID-19 (dated by TCRdb to 2018 to 2021). As for the study more broadly: Collaborator samples came from the United States, Italy and Spain and covered acute and convalescent phases of COVID-19. The prospective study material was composed of cDNA or gDNA derived from T cells, B-cell-depleted T cells, or PBMCs. The dataset comprised deeply sampled blood TCRbeta repertoires from subjects exposed to, actively infected with, or recovered from COVID-19. The repertoires were released in a freely available public database meant as a resource for research on the immune response to SARS-CoV-2. Samples came from the ongoing ImmuneRACE study (first 160 participants) plus 1,254 subjects from 6 global collaborators. Sample metadata almost always included a de-identified subject ID, COVID-19 status, age in years and sex. Where HLA class I and class II types were available, the types were taken from metadata supplied by the sample provider, not from assay-based typing.

Broad study findings and their caveats: How much clinical and demographic metadata was included differed by source and by participant, and the metadata was provided uncurated.

The collaborating institutions used their own protocols to collect whole blood in K2EDTA tubes. For TCRbeta analysis, collaborators shipped samples as frozen whole blood, isolated PBMCs, or DNA extracted from either of those sample types. Germline trimming amounts to 9 bases on V and 6 bases on J, with 10 as the count of junction bases outside the gene matches. From a lookup of the germline V gene, CDR1 and CDR2 are KGHDR and SFDVKD. The CDR3 runs 13 residues from the cysteine to the phenylalanine. Only the CDR3 region is kept as DNA, spanning 39 bases read in frame from base 1. The clonotype originates from a woman aged 70-85 years with acute or convalescent COVID-19. The sequenced sample was peripheral blood. Here the chain combines TRBV24-1 and TRBJ2-7; a stretch of 7 junction bases matches TRBD2. CDR3 region: CATSGGSFSEQYF. The DNA sequence follows: TGTGCCACCTCCGGCGGGAGCTTTAGCGAGCAGTACTTC.